This TCR beta chain was recovered during a study of CD8+CD57+ T cells in acquired aplastic anemia. Patients selected for sequencing had displayed CD8+CD57+ cell expansion by flow cytometry. As a group, the patients uniformly had severe acquired aplastic anemia. At the time of blood sampling, patients had not yet received any therapy. TCR beta VDJ combinations and CDR3 sequences were profiled from genomic DNA. TCRdb re-called the reads through MiXCR, storing one row per CDR3 protein. The sample contains about 160,000 distinct CDR3 sequences, 71% of which appear only once. Notes on the study in general: Patients shared twenty-nine CD8+ CDR3 sequences with controls.

Points on this clonotype: The antigen remains undetermined.

This TCR was recovered from a human donor with aplastic anemia. What was sequenced was sorted CD4+, CD8+, or CD8+CD57+ T cells (not recorded which) from PBMCs.

CDR3 in DNA: TGTGCCAGCAGTTTAGGGGGTCAGGGGGAGTCACCCCTCCACTTT. Its protein product is CASSLGGQGESPLHF. V gene TRBV25-1 combines with J gene TRBJ1-6, with 7 nucleotides matching TRBD1. Germline CDR1 is MGHDK and CDR2 is SYGVNS. This CDR3 is 15 amino acids long. After removal of 5 bases from V and 10 bases from J, the junction contained 11 bases not matched to a gene. The full variable domain, its missing parts supplied by reference TRBV25-1 and TRBJ1-6, is EADIYQTPRYLVIGTGKKITLECSQTMGHDKMYWYQQDPGMELHLIHYSYGVNSTEKGDLSSESTVSRIRTEHFPLTLESARPSHTSQYLCASSLGGQGESPLHFGNGTRLTVT.